A single sample is the source of the 5 T cell receptor beta chains below, sequenced in a study of PD-1 blockade in classical Hodgkin lymphoma. Each of the patients experienced relapse following autologous stem cell transplantation, and their brentuximab vedotin exposure differed. Only in-frame clones appear in the TCRdb table, and some are missing; sequencing was by immunoSEQ multiplex PCR. This sample has tens of thousands of clones, with over 55% found just once. Here the sequenced sample was peripheral blood mononuclear cells (PBMCs), taken at baseline. Receptors originate from a human donor with classical Hodgkin lymphoma.

This chain uses TRBV29-1 with TRBJ2-1; 7 positions agree with TRBD1. The V and J ends lost 5 bases and 7 bases, in that order; junction bases with no gene match: 8. The CDR3 spans 13 residues. The germline V gene encodes CDR1 SQVTM and CDR2 ANQGSEA. The CDR3 reads CSVFAGTANEQFF. The CDR3 nucleotides are TGCAGCGTTTTTGCCGGGACAGCAAATGAGCAGTTCTTC.

The chain has TRBV7-9 and TRBJ2-7; D gene uncertain. The germline gives CDR1 SEHNR, CDR2 FQNEAQ (reference sequence). Deletions cut 5 bases from V and 5 bases from J, with 13 bases between. This CDR3 comprises 13 residues. CDR3 DNA sequence: TGTGCCAGCAGCCCCTCCTCCCAGCACGAGCAGTACTTC. Translated: CASSPSSQHEQYF. The entire variable domain, with the rest obtained from reference TRBV7-9 and TRBJ2-7, is as follows: DTGVSQNPRHKITKRGQNVTFRCDPISEHNRLYWYRQTLGQGPEFLTYFQNEAQLEKSRLLSDRFSAERPKGSFSTLEIQRTEQGDSAMYLCASSPSSQHEQYFGPGTRLTVT.

The V gene is TRBV6-5, the J gene TRBJ2-7; the D is unclear. V was cut by 0 bases and J by 7 bases, with 10 bases left in between. Germline V gene sequence: CDR1 MNHEY, CDR2 SVGAGI. The CDR3 consists of 13 residues. CDR3 in DNA: TGTGCCAGCAGTTACTCGACTCGGAAAGAGCAGTACTTC. It specifies CASSYSTRKEQYF.

This chain joins TRBV5-5 and TRBJ1-5, with D unresolved. The germline CDR1 and CDR2 sequences are SGHKS and YYEKEE (reference sequence). The CDR3 is 15 amino acids. With 4 bases removed from V and 5 bases from J, the gap between germline ends came to 16 bases. The chain's CDR3 is CASSPTGMHHQPQHF. CDR3 DNA sequence: TGTGCCAGCAGCCCTACCGGGATGCATCATCAGCCCCAGCATTTT.

The chain couples TRBV10-3 to TRBJ2-3; 9 bases line up with TRBD2. CDR1 is ENHRY and CDR2 is SYGVKD in the germline V gene. V trimming: 0 bases; J trimming: 1 base; junction bases outside the gene matches: 2. There are 16 residues in the CDR3. Here the CDR3 reads CAISESASGGTDTQYF. The DNA of the CDR3 is TGTGCCATCAGTGAGTCCGCTAGCGGGGGCACAGATACGCAGTATTTT.